A single T cell receptor beta chain is shown here with its context. Its antigen specificity is not known. Base qualities are not recorded, but no much larger clone differs from it by a single base. Looking up the germline V gene yields CDR1 MDHEN and CDR2 SYDVKM. V is trimmed back by 7 bases and J by 15 bases, and the junction contains 11 bases that no gene match accounts for. The CDR3 covers 12 residues, taking in both the cysteine and the phenylalanine. CDR3 DNA only is kept here, 36 bases in frame from base 1. The meaning of the sample's time point label: baseline before first vaccination. Vaccinee samples came from UK trials COV001 and COV002, including a single-blind randomized controlled phase 2/3 trial of AZD1222 (ChAdOx1 nCoV-19) in healthy adults. For TCRbeta chain sequencing, PBMC samples were collected from trial participants at day 0 and at day 28 after the second dose. The data were taken from a study of T cell responses to AZD1222 COVID-19 vaccine (dated by TCRdb to the early 2020s). Turning to the overall study: Because spike-specific TCR depth and breadth did not differ between the two schedules, AZD1222 recipients who got a second dose at roughly 4 weeks were pooled with those who got a second dose at roughly 12 weeks. TCR sequencing covered fewer than 250 trial participants: 200 to 210 given two doses of AZD1222 and 26 given two doses of MenACWY control vaccine. Enrollment into the trials was organized by age into subgroups of 18-55, 56-69 and 70-plus years, and those subgroups contained about 160, 30 and 59 TCR-sequenced participants, respectively.

Findings and caveats that apply to the study as a whole: Participants were mostly white British, with more females than males. The authors suggested clonal diversity may have been underestimated. After two AZD1222 doses, both the breadth and the depth of spike-specific TCRs were significantly higher than at day 0 and than in MenACWY recipients. The whole spike protein was spanned by vaccine-associated CD4 TCRs, and dominant responses were seen in regions 160-218 and 743-854. Only six AZD1222 recipients were SARS-CoV-2 seropositive at baseline, limiting conclusions about previously exposed vaccinees. Reportedly, almost half of the unique spike-specific TCRs recognized epitopes lying outside the regions that are mutated in the B.1.351 and B.1.1.7 variants. The 56-69-year group was small, and its depth increase did not reach significance, likely because of low power. No day 14 peak-response samples were available, so repertoires were characterized only after the peak T cell response.

The CDR3 regions of human TCRbeta chains were analyzed by immunosequencing. Processing in the source paper ran as follows. TCRs in the repertoires were matched against a reference library of SARS-CoV-2-specific TCRs that had been generated with the MIRA antigen-specificity platform. Breadth was defined as the fraction of unique TCRs that were SARS-CoV-2-associated, and depth was defined as the fraction of total T cells that were SARS-CoV-2-associated. Using the MIRA data, each spike-specific TCR was assigned both to the spike region to which the TCR was reactive and to a CD4 or CD8 class. Log10-transformed breadth and depth values were compared by one-way ANOVA with Sidak's multiple comparisons tests. TCRdb re-hosts the immuneACCESS table, in-frame sequences only. Its copies lack some clones; in the studies checked, an unresolved V gene accounts for under half of them, and the cause for the rest is not known. The DNA was the basis for D and trimming; V, J and clone size are from that table. Across this sample there are about 100,000 clones, with about nine tenths seen only once. The ten top clones hold around 1.8% of the sample.

Sequences were derived from peripheral blood, sampled on day 0 of AZD1222 vaccination. The TCR comes from an adult in good health. The chain is encoded by TRBV28 joined to TRBJ2-1, with 8 bases matching TRBD1. The base sequence is TGTGCCAGCACCTCCCGATGGGACAGGTTGTTCTTC. It encodes CASTSRWDRLFF.